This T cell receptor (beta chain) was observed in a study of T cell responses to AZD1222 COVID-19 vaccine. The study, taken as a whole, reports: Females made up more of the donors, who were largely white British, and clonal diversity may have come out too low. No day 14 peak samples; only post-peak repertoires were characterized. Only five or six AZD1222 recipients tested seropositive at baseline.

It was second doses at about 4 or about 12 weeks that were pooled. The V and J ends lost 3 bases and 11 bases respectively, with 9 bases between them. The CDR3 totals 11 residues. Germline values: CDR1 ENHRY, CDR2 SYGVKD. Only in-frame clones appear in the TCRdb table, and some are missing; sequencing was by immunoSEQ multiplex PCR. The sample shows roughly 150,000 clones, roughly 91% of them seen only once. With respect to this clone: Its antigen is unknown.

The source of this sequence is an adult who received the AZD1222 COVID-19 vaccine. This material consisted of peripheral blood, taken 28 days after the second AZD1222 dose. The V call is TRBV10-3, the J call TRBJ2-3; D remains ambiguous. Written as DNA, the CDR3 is TGTGCCATCAGTGACTTACGCGGGCAGTATTTT. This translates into CAISDLRGQYF.